This T cell receptor (beta chain) was sequenced for a study of cytomegalovirus exposure and HLA in healthy donors. Overall study results and limits: CMV serostatus alone was available as immune exposure information. High specificity and sensitivity for cytomegalovirus status were reported for the classifier. Earlier analysis found most TCR beta V segments productive about 90% or about 30% of the time.

In the case of this clone: Its specificity is unknown.

CDR3 length: 16 residues. Trimming cost V 0 bases and J 8 bases; bases outside gene matches: 7. Germline CDR1 MNHEY, CDR2 SVGAGI. Use of 60 Vbeta and 13 Jbeta primers characterized the PCR. Only in-frame clones appear in the TCRdb table, and some are missing; sequencing was by immunoSEQ multiplex PCR. The sample has around 120,000 clones; less than 80% are singletons. The sequenced material came from PBMCs. V is TRBV6-5 and J is TRBJ1-3, with TRBD1 matching over 10 bases. The sequence was collected from a woman in her forties in good health and CMV-seropositive. For the CDR3, the DNA is TGTGCCAGCAGTTACTCCACCGGGACAGGGGATGACACCATATATTTT. It yields the protein CASSYSTGTGDDTIYF.